These T cell receptor beta chains were read from a single sample in a study of T cell responses to AZD1222 COVID-19 vaccine. This table comes from immunoSEQ multiplex PCR, and its TCRdb copy is limited to in-frame clones, with some not included. Of roughly 100,000 clones listed, roughly 91% are singletons. The specimen comprised peripheral blood, sampled on day 0 of AZD1222 vaccination. The receptors stem from an adult in good health. Both conserved end residues are part of each CDR3. Each record gives: J gene, V gene, D gene, clone size, CDR3 protein, CDR3 DNA. A D gene is named only where the DNA matches it firmly. Only part of the rows carry a size: once, few, many, or a class if the clone is expanded.

TRBJ2-2 | TRBV27 | . | . | CASSLRTSRGGELFF | TGTGCCAGCAGTTTAAGAACTAGCCGGGGCGGGGAGCTGTTTTTT
TRBJ2-1 | TRBV29-1 | . | . | CSVEERSRLNEQFF | TGCAGCGTTGAAGAACGTTCGCGGCTCAATGAGCAGTTCTTC
TRBJ1-2 | TRBV6-5 | . | . | CASSYDGNYGYTF | TGTGCCAGCAGTTACGACGGTAACTATGGCTACACCTTC
TRBJ2-7 | TRBV28 | . | . | CASRPNLGGASSYEQYF | TGTGCCAGCAGACCCAACCTTGGGGGGGCCAGCTCCTACGAGCAGTACTTC
TRBJ1-4 | TRBV28 | . | once | CASRPGGGEKLFF | TGTGCCAGCAGACCGGGAGGGGGGGAAAAACTGTTTTTT
TRBJ2-7 | TRBV5-1 | TRBD2 | . | CASSSREGGLEQYF | TGCGCCAGCAGCTCCCGGGAGGGGGGGCTCGAGCAGTACTTC
TRBJ1-2 | TRBV20-1 | . | . | CSALGPYGYTF | TGCAGTGCTCTCGGCCCCTATGGCTACACCTTC
TRBJ2-7 | TRBV5-1 | . | . | CASSSWGQTYEQYF | TGCGCCAGCAGCTCATGGGGACAAACCTACGAGCAGTACTTC
TRBJ1-1 | TRBV7-8 | TRBD1 | . | CASSSNRDRGIWEAFF | TGTGCCAGCAGCTCAAACCGGGACAGGGGTATTTGGGAAGCTTTCTTT
TRBJ2-3 | TRBV5-1 | TRBD2 | . | CASSRWTSMDTQYF | TGCGCCAGCAGCCGGTGGACTAGCATGGATACGCAGTATTTT
TRBJ1-1 | TRBV2 | . | . | CASSEVGRTEEAFF | TGTGCCAGCAGTGAAGTGGGGAGGACAGAGGAAGCTTTCTTT
TRBJ2-3 | TRBV7-3 | . | . | CASSLSRDRTDTQYF | TGTGCCAGCAGCTTATCCAGGGATAGAACAGATACGCAGTATTTT
TRBJ1-2 | TRBV7-8 | . | few | CASSLLSQGGYGYTF | TGTGCCAGCAGCTTATTATCGCAGGGCGGCTATGGCTACACCTTC
TRBJ2-4 | TRBV20-1 | . | . | CSARGAYF | TGCAGTGCTAGGGGAGCGTACTTC
TRBJ2-2 | TRBV7-3 | TRBD2 | few | CASSSGGGTGELFF | TGTGCCAGCAGCTCTGGGGGAGGGACCGGGGAGCTGTTTTTT
TRBJ2-1 | TRBV7-9 | TRBD2 | . | CASSSTSGSYNEQFF | TGTGCCAGCAGCTCGACTAGCGGGAGTTACAATGAGCAGTTCTTC
TRBJ2-1 | TRBV27 | TRBD2 | . | CASRVGTSGYNEQFF | TGTGCCAGCAGAGTCGGGACTAGCGGCTACAATGAGCAGTTCTTC
TRBJ2-5 | TRBV27 | TRBD2 | . | CASSHRMGGETQYF | TGTGCCAGCAGCCACAGGATGGGGGGGGAGACCCAGTACTTC
TRBJ1-1 | TRBV24-1 | . | few | CATSRGGTEAFF | TGTGCCACCTCTCGAGGGGGCACTGAAGCTTTCTTT
TRBJ2-7 | TRBV12-3/TRBV12-4 | . | once | CASSPSAEQYF | TGTGCCAGCAGCCCGAGCGCCGAGCAGTACTTC
TRBJ1-3 | TRBV2 | . | . | CASSGGTSGNTIYF | TGTGCCAGCAGTGGAGGGACATCCGGAAACACCATATATTTT
TRBJ2-1 | TRBV5-5 | . | . | CASSLAEVWSSNEQFF | TGTGCCAGCAGCCTCGCCGAGGTATGGTCCTCCAATGAGCAGTTCTTC
TRBJ1-2 | TRBV24-1 | . | . | CATSDGGGSYGYTF | TGTGCCACCAGTGATGGGGGGGGGAGCTATGGCTACACCTTC
TRBJ1-3 | TRBV28 | TRBD1 | . | CASSLLWTGGGNTIYF | TGTGCCAGCAGTCTTTTGTGGACAGGGGGTGGAAACACCATATATTTT
TRBJ1-5 | TRBV7-8 | . | once | CASSQLMEPQHF | TGTGCCAGCAGCCAACTGATGGAGCCCCAGCATTTT
TRBJ2-1 | TRBV4-1 | TRBD2 | . | CASSQEGLAGGDEQFF | TGCGCCAGCAGCCAAGAGGGACTAGCGGGAGGGGATGAGCAGTTCTTC
TRBJ1-1 | TRBV6-5 | . | once | CASRRTDMNTEAFF | TGTGCCAGCAGAAGGACAGACATGAACACTGAAGCTTTCTTT
TRBJ2-2 | TRBV3-1/TRBV3-2 | TRBD2 | . | CASSLGGPSGMNTGELFF | TGTGCCAGCAGCCTTGGCGGCCCTAGCGGGATGAACACCGGGGAGCTGTTTTTT
TRBJ1-2 | TRBV3-1/TRBV3-2 | . | . | CASSQEGSIGYTF | TGTGCCAGCAGCCAAGAGGGGAGCATTGGCTACACCTTC